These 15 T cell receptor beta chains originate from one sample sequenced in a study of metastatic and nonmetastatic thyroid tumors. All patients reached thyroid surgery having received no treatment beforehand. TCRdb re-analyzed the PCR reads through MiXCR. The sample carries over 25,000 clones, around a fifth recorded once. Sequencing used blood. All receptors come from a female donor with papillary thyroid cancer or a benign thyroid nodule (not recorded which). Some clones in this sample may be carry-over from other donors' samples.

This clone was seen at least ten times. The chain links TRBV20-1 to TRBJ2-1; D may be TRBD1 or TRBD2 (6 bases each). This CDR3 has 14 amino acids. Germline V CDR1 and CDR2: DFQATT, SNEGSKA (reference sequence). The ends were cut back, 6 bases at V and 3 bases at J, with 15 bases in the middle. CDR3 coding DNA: TGCAGTGCGGAGAGGAGGGGGGTCTACAATGAGCAGTTCTTC. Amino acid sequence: CSAERRGVYNEQFF.

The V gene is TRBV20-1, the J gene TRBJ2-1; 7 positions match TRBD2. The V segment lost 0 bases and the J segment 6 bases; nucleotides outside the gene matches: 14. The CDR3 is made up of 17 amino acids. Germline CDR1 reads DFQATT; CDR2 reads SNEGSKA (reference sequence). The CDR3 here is CSARDRLWGGKVNEQFF. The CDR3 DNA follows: TGCAGTGCTAGAGATCGCCTCTGGGGGGGGAAGGTCAATGAGCAGTTCTTC.

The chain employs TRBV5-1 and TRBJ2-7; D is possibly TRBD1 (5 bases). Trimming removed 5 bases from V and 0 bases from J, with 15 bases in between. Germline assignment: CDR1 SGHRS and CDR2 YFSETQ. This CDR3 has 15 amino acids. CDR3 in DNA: TGCGCCAGCAGACACGACAGATCGCCCTCCTACGAGCAGTACTTC. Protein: CASRHDRSPSYEQYF.

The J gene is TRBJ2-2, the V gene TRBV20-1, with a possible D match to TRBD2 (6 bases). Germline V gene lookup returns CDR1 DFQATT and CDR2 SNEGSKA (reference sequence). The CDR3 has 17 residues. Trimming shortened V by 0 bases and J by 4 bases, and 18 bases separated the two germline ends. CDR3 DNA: TGCAGTGCTAGAGATCCGAGGAAGCGGGCCCTCACCGGGGAGCTGTTTTTT. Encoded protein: CSARDPRKRALTGELFF.

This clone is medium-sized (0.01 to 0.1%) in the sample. In DNA form, the CDR3 reads TGTGCCAGCAAGAGCGGCGCGGGAAACACCATATATTTT. It translates to CASKSGAGNTIYF. V and J are TRBV12-3 or TRBV12-4 and TRBJ1-3; D not resolved. The CDR3 is 13 amino acids. The V end was cut by 7 bases, the J end by 4 bases, with 11 bases between.

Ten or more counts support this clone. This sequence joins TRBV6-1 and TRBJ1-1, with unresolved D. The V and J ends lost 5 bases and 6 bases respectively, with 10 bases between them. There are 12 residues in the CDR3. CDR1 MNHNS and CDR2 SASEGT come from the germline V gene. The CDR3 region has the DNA TGTGCCAGCAGTAGTGTAAGGGCTGAAGCTTTCTTT. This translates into CASSSVRAEAFF.

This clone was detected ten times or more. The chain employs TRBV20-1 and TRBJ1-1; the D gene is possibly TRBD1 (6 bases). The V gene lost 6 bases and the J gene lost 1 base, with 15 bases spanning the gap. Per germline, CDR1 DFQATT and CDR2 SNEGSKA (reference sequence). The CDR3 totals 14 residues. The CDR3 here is CSALDGGRNTEAFF. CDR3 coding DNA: TGCAGTGCCCTCGACGGGGGGCGGAACACTGAAGCTTTCTTT.

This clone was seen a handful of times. CDR3 protein: CASSIARQGSYEQYF. The CDR3 nucleotides read TGTGCCAGTAGTATAGCCCGACAGGGATCCTACGAGCAGTACTTC. J is TRBJ2-7 and V is TRBV19, with 7 bases matching TRBD1. The CDR3 loop spans 15 amino acids. Germline lookup yields CDR1 LNHDA and CDR2 SQIVND (reference sequence). Trimming removed 1 base from V and 1 base from J; junction bases left unmatched: 4.

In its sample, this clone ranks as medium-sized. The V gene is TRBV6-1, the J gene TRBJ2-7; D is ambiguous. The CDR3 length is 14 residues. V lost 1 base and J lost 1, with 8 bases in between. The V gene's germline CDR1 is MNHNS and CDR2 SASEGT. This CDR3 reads CASSEVVGSYEQYF. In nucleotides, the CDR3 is TGTGCCAGCAGTGAAGTGGTCGGATCCTACGAGCAGTACTTC.

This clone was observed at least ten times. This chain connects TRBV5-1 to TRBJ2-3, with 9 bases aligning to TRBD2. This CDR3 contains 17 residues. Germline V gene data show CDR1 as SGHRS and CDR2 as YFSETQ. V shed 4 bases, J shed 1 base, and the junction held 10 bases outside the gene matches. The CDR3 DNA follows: TGCGCCAGCAGCCCATCATTGCGGGGGGGAGGCACAGATACGCAGTATTTT. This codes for CASSPSLRGGGTDTQYF.

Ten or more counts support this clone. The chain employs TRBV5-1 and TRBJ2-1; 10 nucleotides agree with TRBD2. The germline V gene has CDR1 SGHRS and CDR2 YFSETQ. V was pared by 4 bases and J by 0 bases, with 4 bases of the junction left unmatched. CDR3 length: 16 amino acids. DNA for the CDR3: TGCGCCAGCAGCACTAGCGGGGTTGGCTCCTACAATGAGCAGTTCTTC. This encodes CASSTSGVGSYNEQFF. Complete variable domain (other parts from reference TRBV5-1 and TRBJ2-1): KAGVTQTPRYLIKTRGQQVTLSCSPISGHRSVSWYQQTPGQGLQFLFEYFSETQRNKGNFPGRFSGRQFSNSRSEMNVSTLELGDSALYLCASSTSGVGSYNEQFFGPGTRLTVL.

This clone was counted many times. The CDR3 reads CASSGGANQPQHF. CDR3 DNA: TGTGCCAGCTCAGGGGGCGCGAATCAGCCCCAGCATTTT. The chain joins TRBV2 to TRBJ1-5; 8 nucleotides align to TRBD1. Germline V gives CDR1 SNHLY, CDR2 FYNNEI. J lost 4 bases, V lost 8 bases, and 4 bases had no gene match. The CDR3 is made up of 13 amino acids.

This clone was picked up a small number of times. CDR3 bases: TGTGCCAGCAGCGGGGATAAAGGACCCTACGAGCAGTACTTC. This gives the protein CASSGDKGPYEQYF. This chain uses TRBV11-3 with TRBJ2-7; D gene uncertain. Germline V lookup: CDR1 SGHNT, CDR2 YENEEA. Trimming cost V 5 bases and J 2 bases, with 13 bases left between them. This CDR3 is built from 14 residues. The complete variable domain, with remaining parts taken from reference TRBV11-3 and TRBJ2-7, reads EAGVVQSPRYKIIEKKQPVAFWCNPISGHNTLYWYLQNLGQGPELLIRYENEEAVDDSQLPKDRFSAERLKGVDSTLKIQPAELGDSAVYLCASSGDKGPYEQYFGPGTRLTVT.

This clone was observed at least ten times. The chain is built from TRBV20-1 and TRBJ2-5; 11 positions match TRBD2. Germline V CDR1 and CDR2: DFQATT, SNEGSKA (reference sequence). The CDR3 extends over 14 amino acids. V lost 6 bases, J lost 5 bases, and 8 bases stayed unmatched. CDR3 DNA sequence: TGCAGTGCGAGAAGACTAGCGGGACCCGAGACCCAGTACTTC. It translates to CSARRLAGPETQYF.

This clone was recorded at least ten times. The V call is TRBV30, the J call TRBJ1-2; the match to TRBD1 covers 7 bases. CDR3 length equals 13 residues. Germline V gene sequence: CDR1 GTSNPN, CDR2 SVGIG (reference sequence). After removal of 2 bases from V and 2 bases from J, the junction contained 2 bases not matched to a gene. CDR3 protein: CAWSRGPNYGYTF. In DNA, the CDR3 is TGTGCCTGGAGTAGGGGGCCGAACTATGGCTACACCTTC.